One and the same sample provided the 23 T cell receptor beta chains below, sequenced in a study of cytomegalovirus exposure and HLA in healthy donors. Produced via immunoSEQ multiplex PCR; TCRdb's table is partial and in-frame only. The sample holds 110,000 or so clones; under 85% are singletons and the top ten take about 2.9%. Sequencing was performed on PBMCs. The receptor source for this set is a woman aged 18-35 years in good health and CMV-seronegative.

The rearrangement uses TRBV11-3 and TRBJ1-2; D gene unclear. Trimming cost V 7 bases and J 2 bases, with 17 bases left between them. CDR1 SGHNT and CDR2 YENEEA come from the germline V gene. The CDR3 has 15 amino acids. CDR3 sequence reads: CASNPSDTINYGYTF. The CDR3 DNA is TGTGCCAGCAACCCATCCGACACCATAAACTATGGCTACACCTTC.

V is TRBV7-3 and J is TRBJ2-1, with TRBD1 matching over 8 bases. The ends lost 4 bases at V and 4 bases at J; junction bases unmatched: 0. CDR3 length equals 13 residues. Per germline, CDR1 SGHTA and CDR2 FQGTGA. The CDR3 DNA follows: TGTGCCAGCAGCTGGACAGGGTACAATGAGCAGTTCTTC. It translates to CASSWTGYNEQFF.

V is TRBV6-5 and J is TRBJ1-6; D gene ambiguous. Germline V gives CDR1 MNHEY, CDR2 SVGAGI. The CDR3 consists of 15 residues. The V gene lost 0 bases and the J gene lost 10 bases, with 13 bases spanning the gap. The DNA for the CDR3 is TGTGCCAGCAGTTACTCCGGACCCTCGGGATCACCCCTCCACTTT. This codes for CASSYSGPSGSPLHF.

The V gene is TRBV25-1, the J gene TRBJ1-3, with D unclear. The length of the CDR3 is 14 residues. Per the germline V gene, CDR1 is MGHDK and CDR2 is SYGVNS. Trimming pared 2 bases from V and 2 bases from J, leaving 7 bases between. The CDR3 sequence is CASSEEEAGNTIYF. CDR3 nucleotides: TGTGCCAGCAGTGAAGAAGAGGCTGGAAACACCATATATTTT.

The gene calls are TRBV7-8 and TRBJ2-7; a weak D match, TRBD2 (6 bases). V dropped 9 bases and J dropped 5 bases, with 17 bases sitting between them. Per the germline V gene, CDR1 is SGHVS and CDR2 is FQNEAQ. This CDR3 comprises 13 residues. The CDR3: CASGWRAKDEQYF. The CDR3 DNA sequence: TGTGCCAGTGGGTGGAGGGCTAAGGACGAGCAGTACTTC.

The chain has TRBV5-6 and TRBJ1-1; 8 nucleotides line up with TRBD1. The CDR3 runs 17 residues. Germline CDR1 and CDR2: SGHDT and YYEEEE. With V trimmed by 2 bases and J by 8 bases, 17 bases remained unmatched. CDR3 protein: CASSFTSILDREEEAFF. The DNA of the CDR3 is TGTGCCAGCAGCTTTACCTCAATATTGGACAGGGAAGAAGAAGCTTTCTTT.

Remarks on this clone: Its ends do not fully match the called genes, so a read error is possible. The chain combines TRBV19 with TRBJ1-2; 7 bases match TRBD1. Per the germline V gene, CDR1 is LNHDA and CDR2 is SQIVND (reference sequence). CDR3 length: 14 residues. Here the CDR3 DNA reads TGTGCCAGTAGCATAGCAGGGGGACTGGGTGGCTACACCTTC. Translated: CASSIAGGLGGYTF.

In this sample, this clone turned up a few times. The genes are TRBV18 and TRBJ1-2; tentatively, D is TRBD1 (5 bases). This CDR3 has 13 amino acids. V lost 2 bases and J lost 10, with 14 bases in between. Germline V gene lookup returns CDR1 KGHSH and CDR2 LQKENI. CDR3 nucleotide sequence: TGTGCCAGCTCACCAAGTCTAGACAGCCACTACACCTTC. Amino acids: CASSPSLDSHYTF.

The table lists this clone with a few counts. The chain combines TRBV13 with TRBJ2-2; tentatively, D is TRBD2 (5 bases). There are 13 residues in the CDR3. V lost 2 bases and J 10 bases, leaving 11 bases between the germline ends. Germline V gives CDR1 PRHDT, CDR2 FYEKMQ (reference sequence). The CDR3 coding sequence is TGTGCCAGCAGCTTACGGGGTCGGGCGGAGCTGTTTTTT. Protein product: CASSLRGRAELFF.

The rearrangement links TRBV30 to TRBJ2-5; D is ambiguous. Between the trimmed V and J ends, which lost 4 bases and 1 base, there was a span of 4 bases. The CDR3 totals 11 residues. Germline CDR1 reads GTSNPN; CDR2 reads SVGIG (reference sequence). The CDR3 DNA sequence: TGTGCCTGGAAGAGCCAAGAGACCCAGTACTTC. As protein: CAWKSQETQYF. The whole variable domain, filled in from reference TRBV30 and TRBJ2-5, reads SQTIHQWPATLVQPVGSPLSLECTVEGTSNPNLYWYRQAAGRGLQLLFYSVGIGQISSEVPQNLSASRPQDRQFILSSKKLLLSDSGFYLCAWKSQETQYFGPGTRLLVL.

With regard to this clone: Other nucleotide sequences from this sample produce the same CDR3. The CDR3 region is CASSLRGNTEAFF. CDR3 nucleotides: TGTGCCAGCAGTTTACGAGGGAACACTGAAGCTTTCTTT. The chain has TRBV27 and TRBJ1-1; D is ambiguous. The length of the CDR3 is 13 residues. Germline loops: CDR1 MNHEY, CDR2 SMNVEV (reference sequence). Deletions cut 2 bases from V and 1 base from J, with 5 bases between.

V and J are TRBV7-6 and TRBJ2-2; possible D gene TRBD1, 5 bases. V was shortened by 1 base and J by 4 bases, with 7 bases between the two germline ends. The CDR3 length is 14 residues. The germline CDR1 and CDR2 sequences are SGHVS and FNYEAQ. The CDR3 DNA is TGTGCCAGCAGCTTAGGCCAGGGCACCGGGGAGCTGTTTTTT. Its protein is CASSLGQGTGELFF.

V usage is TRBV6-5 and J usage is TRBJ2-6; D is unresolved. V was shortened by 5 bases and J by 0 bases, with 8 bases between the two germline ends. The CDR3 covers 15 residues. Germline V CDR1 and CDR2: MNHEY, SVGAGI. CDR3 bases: TGTGCCAGCAGTCCTTTTAGCTCTGGGGCCAACGTCCTGACTTTC. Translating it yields CASSPFSSGANVLTF.

CDR3 region: CASSFGWGGYTF. Written as DNA, the CDR3 is TGTGCCAGCAGTTTCGGGTGGGGCGGCTACACCTTC. The chain joins TRBV6-6 to TRBJ1-2, with D maybe TRBD1 (5 bases). This CDR3 comprises 12 residues. The V gene's germline CDR1 is MNHNY and CDR2 SVGAGI (reference sequence). Trimming left V 4 bases short and J 8 bases short, with 11 bases between.

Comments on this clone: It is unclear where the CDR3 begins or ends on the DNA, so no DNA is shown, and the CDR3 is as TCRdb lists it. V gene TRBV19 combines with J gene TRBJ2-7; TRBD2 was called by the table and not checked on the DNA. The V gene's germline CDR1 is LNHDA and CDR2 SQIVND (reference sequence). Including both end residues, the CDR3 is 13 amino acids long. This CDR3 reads CASSISVSGEQYF.

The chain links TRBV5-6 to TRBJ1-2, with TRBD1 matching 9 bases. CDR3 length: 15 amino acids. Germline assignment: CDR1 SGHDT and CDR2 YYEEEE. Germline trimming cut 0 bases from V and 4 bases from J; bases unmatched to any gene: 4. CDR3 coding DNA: TGTGCCAGCAGCTTGGGGACAGGGGACGTCTATGGCTACACCTTC. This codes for CASSLGTGDVYGYTF.

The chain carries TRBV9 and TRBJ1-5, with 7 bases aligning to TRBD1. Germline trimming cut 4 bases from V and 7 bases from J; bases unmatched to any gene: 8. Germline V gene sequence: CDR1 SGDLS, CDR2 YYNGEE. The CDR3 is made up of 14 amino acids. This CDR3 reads CASSPYRGGQPQHF. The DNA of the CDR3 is TGTGCCAGCAGCCCGTACAGGGGCGGGCAGCCCCAGCATTTT.

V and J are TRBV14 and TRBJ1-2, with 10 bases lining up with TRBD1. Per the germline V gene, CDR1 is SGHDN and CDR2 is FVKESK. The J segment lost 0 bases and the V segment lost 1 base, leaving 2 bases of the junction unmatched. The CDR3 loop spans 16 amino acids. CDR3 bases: TGTGCCAGCAGCCAAGGGACAGGGGGAGCTAACTATGGCTACACCTTC. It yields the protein CASSQGTGGANYGYTF. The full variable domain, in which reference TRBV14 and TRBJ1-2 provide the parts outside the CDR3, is EAGVTQFPSHSVIEKGQTVTLRCDPISGHDNLYWYRRVMGKEIKFLLHFVKESKQDESGMPNNRFLAERTGGTYSTLKVQPAELEDSGVYFCASSQGTGGANYGYTFGSGTRLTVV.

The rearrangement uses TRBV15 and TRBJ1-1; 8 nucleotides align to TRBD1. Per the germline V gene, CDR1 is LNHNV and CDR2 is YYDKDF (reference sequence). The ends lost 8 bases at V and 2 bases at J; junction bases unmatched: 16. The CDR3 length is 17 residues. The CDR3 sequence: CATRLTVWGTGNTEAFF. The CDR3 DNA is TGTGCCACCCGACTTACTGTTTGGGGGACAGGAAACACTGAAGCTTTCTTT. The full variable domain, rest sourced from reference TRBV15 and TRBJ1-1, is DAMVIQNPRYQVTQFGKPVTLSCSQTLNHNVMYWYQQKSSQAPKLLFHYYDKDFNNEADTPDNFQSRRPNTSFCFLDIRSPGLGDTAMYLCATRLTVWGTGNTEAFFGQGTRLTVV.

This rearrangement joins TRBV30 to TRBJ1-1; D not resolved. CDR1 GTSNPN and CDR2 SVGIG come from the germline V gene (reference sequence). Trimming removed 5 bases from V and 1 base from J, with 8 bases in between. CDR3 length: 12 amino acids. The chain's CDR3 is CAWEFGNTEAFF. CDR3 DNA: TGTGCCTGGGAATTCGGGAACACTGAAGCTTTCTTT. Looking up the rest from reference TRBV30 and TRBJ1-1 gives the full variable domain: SQTIHQWPATLVQPVGSPLSLECTVEGTSNPNLYWYRQAAGRGLQLLFYSVGIGQISSEVPQNLSASRPQDRQFILSSKKLLLSDSGFYLCAWEFGNTEAFFGQGTRLTVV.

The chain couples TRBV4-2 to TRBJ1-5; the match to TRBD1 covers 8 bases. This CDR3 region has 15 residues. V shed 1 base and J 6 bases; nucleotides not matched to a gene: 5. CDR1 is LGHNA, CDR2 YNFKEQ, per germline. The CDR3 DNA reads TGTGCCAGCAGCCAAGTTTCAGGGGGCGGTCAGCCCCAGCATTTT. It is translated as CASSQVSGGGQPQHF.

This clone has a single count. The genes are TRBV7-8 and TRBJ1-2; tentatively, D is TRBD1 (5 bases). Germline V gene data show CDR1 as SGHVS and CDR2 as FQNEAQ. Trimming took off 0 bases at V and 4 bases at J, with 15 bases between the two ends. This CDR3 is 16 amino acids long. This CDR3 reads CASSLAERSGGYGYTF. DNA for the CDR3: TGTGCCAGCAGCTTAGCGGAGCGGTCGGGGGGCTATGGCTACACCTTC. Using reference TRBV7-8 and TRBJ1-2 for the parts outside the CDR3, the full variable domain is GAGVSQSPRYKVAKRGQDVALRCDPISGHVSLFWYQQALGQGPEFLTYFQNEAQLDKSGLPSDRFFAERPEGSVSTLKIQRTQQEDSAVYLCASSLAERSGGYGYTFGSGTRLTVV.

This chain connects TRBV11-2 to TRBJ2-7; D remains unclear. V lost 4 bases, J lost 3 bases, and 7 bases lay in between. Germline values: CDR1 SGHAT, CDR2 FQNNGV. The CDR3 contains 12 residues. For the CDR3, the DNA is TGTGCCAGCAGCTCGTCGTACTACGAGCAGTACTTC. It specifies CASSSSYYEQYF.